This T cell receptor beta chain came from a study of T-cell reconstitution after alpha-beta-depleted transplantation in children. Study-level points and caveats: T-cell counts and diversity at one year following transplant were attributed mainly to newly produced T cells. Recipient T cells and thymic progenitors that survived gave rise to the high TCRbeta diversity observed at day 60 in some patients. By about two months after transplant, alpha-beta T cells reportedly arose from several hundred graft clones that had expanded.

The germline V and J ends were trimmed by 4 bases and 6 bases, with 6 bases remaining between them. The germline V gene encodes CDR1 MNHEY and CDR2 SVGAGI. The CDR3 loop spans 12 amino acids. Library preparation (for TCRbeta) was performed with unique molecular identifiers. Each CDR3 protein gets one entry after TCRdb re-called the PCR reads with MiXCR. The sample shows over 45,000 distinct CDR3 sequences, approximately 43% of them seen only once. Comment on this clonotype: Antigen unknown.

The clonotype comes from a male patient younger than 18 who had a stem cell transplant for acute lymphoblastic leukemia, so the T cells may come from the graft donor. This chain links TRBV6-5 with TRBJ2-2; no reliable D call. The sample here was PBMCs, mostly from graft donor cells, taken 360 days after TCRalphabeta/CD19-depleted stem cell transplant. CDR3 amino acids: CASSSLPGELFF. The CDR3 bases are TGTGCCAGCAGTTCCCTCCCCGGGGAGCTGTTTTTT.